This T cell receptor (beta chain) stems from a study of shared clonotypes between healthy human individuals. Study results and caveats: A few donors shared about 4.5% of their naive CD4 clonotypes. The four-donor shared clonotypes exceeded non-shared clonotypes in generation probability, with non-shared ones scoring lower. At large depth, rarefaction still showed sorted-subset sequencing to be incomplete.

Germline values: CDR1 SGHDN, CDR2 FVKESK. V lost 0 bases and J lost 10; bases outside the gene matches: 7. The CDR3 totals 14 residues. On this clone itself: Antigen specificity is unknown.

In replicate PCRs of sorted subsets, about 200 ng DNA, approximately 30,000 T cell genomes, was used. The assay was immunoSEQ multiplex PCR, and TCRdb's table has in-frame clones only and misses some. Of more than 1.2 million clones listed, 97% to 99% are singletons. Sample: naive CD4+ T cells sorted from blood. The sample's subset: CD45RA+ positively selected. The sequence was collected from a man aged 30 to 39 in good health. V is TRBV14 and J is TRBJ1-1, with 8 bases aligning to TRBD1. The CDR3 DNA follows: TGTGCCAGCAGCCAAGACCTGGGACAGGCAAGAGCTTTCTTT. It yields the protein CASSQDLGQARAFF.